The 10 T cell receptor beta chains in this list originate from one sample, sequenced in a study of T cells after posttransplantation cyclophosphamide. Busulfan-fludarabine conditioning, marrow transplant, and cyclophosphamide on days +3 and +4 were administered. Produced via immunoSEQ multiplex PCR; TCRdb's table is partial and in-frame only. Among over 9,000 clones listed, 75% to 95% were seen once. The source was PBMCs, collected after allogeneic stem cell transplant with posttransplant cyclophosphamide. Every receptor here comes from a female patient aged 30-39 years who received an allogeneic stem cell transplant from an unrelated donor, was CMV-positive, and had no GVHD. A share of the T cells may be of graft donor origin.

V and J are TRBV19 and TRBJ2-7; D is unresolved. Per germline, CDR1 LNHDA and CDR2 SQIVND (reference sequence). The CDR3 sequence is 15 residues long. With 5 bases removed from V and 2 bases from J, the gap between germline ends came to 16 bases. CDR3 nucleotides: TGTGCCAGTAGTGCCAGTTCTTCATCTCCCTACGAGCAGTACTTC. Protein: CASSASSSSPYEQYF. Variable domain in full (rest from reference TRBV19 and TRBJ2-7): DGGITQSPKYLFRKEGQNVTLSCEQNLNHDAMYWYRQDPGQGLRLIYYSQIVNDFQKGDIAEGYSVSREKKESFPLTVTSAQKNPTAFYLCASSASSSSPYEQYFGPGTRLTVT.

This clone has more than one count but fewer than ten. The CDR3 reads CASPIAGVEAGEQFF. The CDR3 nucleotides read TGTGCCAGTCCAATAGCGGGAGTGGAAGCGGGTGAGCAGTTCTTC. The chain combines TRBV2 with TRBJ2-1, with 9 bases lining up with TRBD2. This CDR3 has 15 amino acids. Germline V gene data show CDR1 as SNHLY and CDR2 as FYNNEI. V shed 9 bases and J 9 bases; nucleotides not matched to a gene: 15.

This clone was seen only once. CDR3 in DNA: TGCAGCGTTGAACTAGCCAAAAACATTCAGTACTTC. Amino acids: CSVELAKNIQYF. The chain carries TRBV29-1 and TRBJ2-4; no reliable D call. Germline CDR1 is SQVTM and CDR2 is ANQGSEA. The V and J ends lost 2 bases and 0 bases respectively, with 2 bases between them. The CDR3 extends over 12 amino acids. Based on the CDR3 plus reference TRBV29-1 and TRBJ2-4, the full variable domain is SAVISQKPSRDICQRGTSLTIQCQVDSQVTMMFWYRQQPGQSLTLIATANQGSEATYESGFVIDKFPISRPNLTFSTLTVSNMSPEDSSIYLCSVELAKNIQYFGAGTRLSVL.

This sequence joins TRBV7-6 and TRBJ2-7; 7 nucleotides line up with TRBD1. The CDR3 has 14 residues. V lost 4 bases to trimming and J lost 1 base; unmatched junction nucleotides: 4. The germline V gene encodes CDR1 SGHVS and CDR2 FNYEAQ. CDR3 region: CASSSARGSYEQYF. In DNA form, the CDR3 reads TGTGCCAGCAGCTCCGCCAGGGGGTCCTACGAGCAGTACTTC.

The genes are TRBV9 and TRBJ1-3, with D possibly matching TRBD1 (6 bases). The V gene lost 4 bases and the J gene lost 3 bases, with 14 bases spanning the gap. The CDR3 contains 15 residues. The germline V gene has CDR1 SGDLS and CDR2 YYNGEE. As DNA, the CDR3 is TGTGCCAGCAGCACCCGACAGGAGGATGGAAACACCATATATTTT. Translation gives CASSTRQEDGNTIYF. Full variable domain (missing parts from reference TRBV9 and TRBJ1-3): DSGVTQTPKHLITATGQRVTLRCSPRSGDLSVYWYQQSLDQGLQFLIQYYNGEERAKGNILERFSAQQFPDLHSELNLSSLELGDSALYFCASSTRQEDGNTIYFGEGSWLTVV.

This clone occurred once. The V and J genes are TRBV7-3 and TRBJ2-1; TRBD2 is a possible D gene (5 bases). Trimming shortened V by 5 bases and J by 6 bases, and 5 bases separated the two germline ends. Germline V gives CDR1 SGHTA, CDR2 FQGTGA. The CDR3 totals 11 residues. CDR3 sequence (DNA): TGTGCCAGCAGCCGGGGCAATGAGCAGTTCTTC. It codes for CASSRGNEQFF.

The gene calls are TRBV6-5 and TRBJ2-7; unclear D gene. This CDR3 spans 13 amino acids. Germline V gene lookup returns CDR1 MNHEY and CDR2 SVGAGI. The germline V and J ends were trimmed by 7 bases and 1 base, with 11 bases remaining between them. The CDR3, as DNA: TGTGCCAGCAAATTGACTTCGTCCTACGAGCAGTACTTC. Translating it yields CASKLTSSYEQYF.

This sequence joins TRBV2 and TRBJ2-1; D gene unclear. With 4 bases removed from V and 4 bases from J, the gap between germline ends came to 8 bases. Per germline, CDR1 SNHLY and CDR2 FYNNEI. CDR3 length: 13 amino acids. The DNA for the CDR3 is TGTGCCAGCAGTGTGTATTTGTACAATGAGCAGTTCTTC. It encodes CASSVYLYNEQFF.

This clone has more than one count but fewer than ten. The CDR3 DNA is TGTGCCAGTAACGACAGGGTTGCTAATGAAAAACTGTTTTTT. Amino acids: CASNDRVANEKLFF. The chain uses TRBV19 and TRBJ1-4; 7 bases line up with TRBD1. The V gene end was trimmed by 7 bases and the J gene end by 3 bases; junction bases not matched to a gene: 5. This CDR3 contains 14 residues. CDR1 LNHDA and CDR2 SQIVND come from the germline V gene (reference sequence).

This clone was picked up a small number of times. J is TRBJ2-6 and V is TRBV5-4; D is possibly TRBD2 (7 bases). V lost 7 bases to trimming and J lost 0 bases, with 14 bases between them. Germline V gene data show CDR1 as SGHNT and CDR2 as YYREEE (reference sequence). This CDR3 has 16 residues. CDR3 region: CASGGGLYSGANVLTF. In DNA form, the CDR3 reads TGTGCCAGCGGGGGGGGCTTATACTCTGGGGCCAACGTCCTGACTTTC.